In this sample, the clone carrying this T cell receptor beta chain turned up a few times. The data belong to a study of naive and memory T cell subsets. TCR cDNA received a 3' ligated oligonucleotide that carried a UMI. The SP2 primer and nested alpha and beta constant region primers amplified ligated cDNA in four rounds. Blood and skin TCR RNA was reverse transcribed with alpha and beta constant primers. TCRdb passed the 5' RACE reads through MiXCR, listing each CDR3 protein once. This table holds roughly 56,000 distinct CDR3 sequences, more than 7% found once. The origin of this receptor is a male donor in good health.

Written as DNA, the CDR3 is TGCAGCGTTGCAAAGGCAGCTAACTATGGCTACACCTTC. Translation gives CSVAKAANYGYTF. This rearrangement joins TRBV29-1 to TRBJ1-2; D unresolved. Germline V lookup: CDR1 SQVTM, CDR2 ANQGSEA. Between the trimmed V and J ends, which lost 4 bases and 0 bases, there was a span of 9 bases. This CDR3 has 13 residues.